Shown below are 31 T cell receptor beta chains from a single sample sequenced in a study of T cell changes during pregnancy in multiple sclerosis. Sequencing used immunoSEQ multiplex PCR; TCRdb keeps in-frame clones, though not all of them. Of tens of thousands of clones in the sample, 92% were seen once. The sample here was CD4+ T cells from peripheral blood mononuclear cells, taken in the second trimester of pregnancy. These receptors were collected from a female donor with multiple sclerosis, enrolled in a pregnancy study.

The genes are TRBV5-1 and TRBJ2-7; 16 nucleotides line up with TRBD2. The CDR3 sequence is 16 residues long. V gave up 5 bases and J gave up 5 bases; unmatched junction bases: 7. From germline, CDR1 is SGHRS and CDR2 YFSETQ. As DNA, the CDR3 is TGCGCCAGCAGAGCGGGGACTAGCGGGGGGGCCGACGAGCAGTACTTC. Its protein product is CASRAGTSGGADEQYF.

The chain is built from TRBV6-6 and TRBJ2-1; the match to TRBD2 covers 11 bases. V lost 4 bases to trimming and J lost 9 bases; unmatched junction nucleotides: 8. In germline, CDR1 is MNHNY, CDR2 SVGAGI (reference sequence). CDR3 length: 15 amino acids. CDR3 sequence: CASSSIAGGLSEQFF. Here the CDR3 DNA reads TGTGCCAGCAGTTCCATAGCGGGAGGGTTGTCTGAGCAGTTCTTC.

The gene calls are TRBV9 and TRBJ1-2; the D is unclear. The CDR3 covers 16 residues. Germline CDR1 reads SGDLS; CDR2 reads YYNGEE. The V end was cut by 4 bases, the J end by 0 bases, with 16 bases between. As DNA, the CDR3 is TGTGCCAGCAGCCCTCACATCGGGAACCCTAACTATGGCTACACCTTC. This encodes CASSPHIGNPNYGYTF.

The CDR3 loop is CASSKNPPTGTVSTDTQYF. DNA of the CDR3: TGTGCCAGCAGCAAAAATCCACCCACCGGGACAGTCAGCACAGATACGCAGTATTTT. The J gene is TRBJ2-3, the V gene TRBV21-1; the D call of TRBD1 is as the table states it, not checked on the DNA. TRBV21-1 is an annotated pseudogene. The CDR3 has 19 amino acids.

The CDR3 protein is CAISVRTGSSTDTQYF. The CDR3 DNA reads TGTGCCATCAGTGTGAGGACGGGATCTAGCACAGATACGCAGTATTTT. J is TRBJ2-3 and V is TRBV10-3; possible D gene TRBD2, 5 bases. Germline V gene sequence: CDR1 ENHRY, CDR2 SYGVKD. CDR3 length equals 16 residues. Deletions cut 4 bases from V and 0 bases from J, with 14 bases between.

The CDR3 bases are TGTGCCAGCAGCCCCCACGTGGACAGCAGGGACGAGCAGTACTTC. Amino acid sequence: CASSPHVDSRDEQYF. The chain recombines TRBV9 with TRBJ2-7; weak D call: TRBD1 (6 bases). The germline V gene encodes CDR1 SGDLS and CDR2 YYNGEE. This CDR3 has 15 amino acids. Deletions cut 4 bases from V and 5 bases from J, with 19 bases between.

The rearrangement links TRBV6-5 to TRBJ1-2, with a weak D call TRBD1 (5 bases). The V end was cut by 6 bases, the J end by 8 bases, with 13 bases between. CDR3 length equals 12 residues. The germline V gene has CDR1 MNHEY and CDR2 SVGAGI. CDR3 DNA: TGTGCCAGCAGGCCGTCAGGGTTCGGCTACACCTTC. This translates into CASRPSGFGYTF.

CDR3 sequence (DNA): TGTGCCAGCAGCGAAAGGGAGCTGAACACCGGGGAGCTGTTTTTT. It specifies CASSERELNTGELFF. This chain uses TRBV9 with TRBJ2-2, with TRBD2 as a possible D gene (5 bases). Trimming removed 3 bases from V and 1 base from J, with 10 bases in between. CDR1 is SGDLS, CDR2 YYNGEE, per germline. The CDR3 consists of 15 residues.

The V and J genes are TRBV5-6 and TRBJ2-1, with TRBD2 identical over 14 bases. This CDR3 has 15 residues. Per the germline V gene, CDR1 is SGHDT and CDR2 is YYEEEE. With 4 bases clipped from V and 10 bases from J, the junction kept 7 bases outside the gene matches. CDR3 DNA sequence: TGTGCCAGCAGCGTGACTAGCGGGGGGGTCTGGGAGCAGTTCTTC. It is translated as CASSVTSGGVWEQFF.

The chain links TRBV18 to TRBJ1-5, with 9 bases lining up with TRBD1. The trim removed 3 bases at V and 7 bases at J, leaving 10 bases unmatched. CDR1 is KGHSH and CDR2 is LQKENI in the germline V gene. The CDR3 runs 16 residues. CDR3 in amino acids: CASSPDRGVMPQPQHF. The CDR3 bases are TGTGCCAGCTCACCGGACAGGGGAGTAATGCCCCAGCCCCAGCATTTT.

The chain has TRBV5-1 and TRBJ2-7; the match to TRBD2 covers 12 bases. Germline CDR1 and CDR2: SGHRS and YFSETQ. Losses at the gene ends were 1 base for V and 6 bases for J; bases not matched to a gene: 2. The CDR3 is made up of 14 amino acids. The CDR3 protein is CASSLTSGRTEQYF. The CDR3 DNA sequence: TGCGCCAGCAGCTTGACTAGCGGGAGGACCGAGCAGTACTTC.

This chain connects TRBV9 to TRBJ2-3; 10 positions agree with TRBD2. This CDR3 contains 16 residues. The germline CDR1 and CDR2 sequences are SGDLS and YYNGEE. The V gene end was trimmed by 3 bases and the J gene end by 2 bases; junction bases not matched to a gene: 6. CDR3 coding DNA: TGTGCCAGCAGCGCAGGACTAGCGGATTACACAGATACGCAGTATTTT. It translates to CASSAGLADYTDTQYF.

The DNA for the CDR3 is TGTGCCAGCAGCTTATTACTAGGGAACGAGCAGTACTTC. Protein: CASSLLLGNEQYF. The chain joins TRBV7-9 to TRBJ2-7, with a tentative D call TRBD2 (5 bases). V was trimmed by 2 bases and J by 5 bases, leaving 10 bases between them. Germline CDR1 SEHNR, CDR2 FQNEAQ (reference sequence). The CDR3 has 13 residues.

The J gene is TRBJ2-2, the V gene TRBV7-3, with 7 bases matching TRBD2. The CDR3 is 20 amino acids. Germline V CDR1 and CDR2: SGHTA, FQGTGA. Germline trimming cut 5 bases from V and 0 bases from J; bases unmatched to any gene: 18. In DNA, the CDR3 is TGTGCCAGCAGCCAAATCGGGACTACCACCCATAACGCGAACACCGGGGAGCTGTTTTTT. Translating gives CASSQIGTTTHNANTGELFF.

The V gene is TRBV28, the J gene TRBJ2-7; possible D gene TRBD2, 7 bases. The V gene lost 6 bases and the J gene lost 4 bases, with 13 bases spanning the gap. The CDR3 runs to 13 residues. Germline V gene sequence: CDR1 MDHEN, CDR2 SYDVKM. CDR3 amino acids: CASRRGGKYEQYF. CDR3 bases: TGTGCCAGCAGAAGGGGGGGCAAGTACGAGCAGTACTTC. Supplemented by reference TRBV28 and TRBJ2-7, the full variable domain reads DVKVTQSSRYLVKRTGEKVFLECVQDMDHENMFWYRQDPGLGLRLIYFSYDVKMKEKGDIPEGYSVSREKKERFSLILESASTNQTSMYLCASRRGGKYEQYFGPGTRLTVT.

This chain joins TRBV5-1 and TRBJ2-3; 7 bases fit TRBD2. Trimming removed 0 bases from V and 3 bases from J; junction bases left unmatched: 10. Germline values: CDR1 SGHRS, CDR2 YFSETQ. The CDR3 covers 17 residues. The CDR3 here is CASSLGERQGGTDTQYF. Written as DNA, the CDR3 is TGCGCCAGCAGCTTGGGAGAGAGGCAGGGAGGGACAGATACGCAGTATTTT. Complete variable domain (other parts from reference TRBV5-1 and TRBJ2-3): KAGVTQTPRYLIKTRGQQVTLSCSPISGHRSVSWYQQTPGQGLQFLFEYFSETQRNKGNFPGRFSGRQFSNSRSEMNVSTLELGDSALYLCASSLGERQGGTDTQYFGPGTRLTVL.

This chain links TRBV5-1 with TRBJ2-2, with TRBD1 matching over 11 bases. The CDR3 has 17 amino acids. In germline, CDR1 is SGHRS, CDR2 YFSETQ. J lost 6 bases, V lost 7 bases, and 14 bases had no gene match. CDR3 region: CASHRFSDRGRAGELFF. CDR3 in DNA: TGCGCCAGCCACCGCTTTTCGGACAGGGGGCGAGCCGGGGAGCTGTTTTTT. The full variable domain, with the rest looked up from reference TRBV5-1 and TRBJ2-2, is KAGVTQTPRYLIKTRGQQVTLSCSPISGHRSVSWYQQTPGQGLQFLFEYFSETQRNKGNFPGRFSGRQFSNSRSEMNVSTLELGDSALYLCASHRFSDRGRAGELFFGEGSRLTVL.

This chain joins TRBV28 and TRBJ2-7; D is undetermined. In germline, CDR1 is MDHEN, CDR2 SYDVKM. Trimming cost V 10 bases and J 7 bases, with 14 bases left between them. The CDR3 is 11 residues long. The CDR3 DNA is TGTGCCATCCAGGCCCCCGGTGAGCAGTACTTC. Its translation is CAIQAPGEQYF. The whole variable domain, remainder taken from reference TRBV28 and TRBJ2-7, is DVKVTQSSRYLVKRTGEKVFLECVQDMDHENMFWYRQDPGLGLRLIYFSYDVKMKEKGDIPEGYSVSREKKERFSLILESASTNQTSMYLCAIQAPGEQYFGPGTRLTVT.

The chain joins TRBV2 to TRBJ2-1, with D maybe TRBD1 (5 bases). The germline V gene has CDR1 SNHLY and CDR2 FYNNEI. The CDR3 has 14 residues. Trimming shortened V by 2 bases and J by 9 bases, and 14 bases separated the two germline ends. The DNA for the CDR3 is TGTGCCAGCAGTGAAACGCAGGGTTACGGTGAGCAGTTCTTC. This sequence encodes CASSETQGYGEQFF.

The chain has TRBV27 and TRBJ2-2; D might be TRBD2 (6 bases). The germline gives CDR1 MNHEY, CDR2 SMNVEV (reference sequence). The CDR3 covers 14 residues. V was trimmed by 5 bases and J by 6 bases, leaving 13 bases between them. The CDR3: CASSPGTFSGELFF. The CDR3 DNA reads TGTGCCAGCAGTCCAGGGACTTTTTCCGGGGAGCTGTTTTTT.

With respect to this clone: One end of the junction does not line up with germline, which may come from a read error. This chain joins TRBV5-4 and TRBJ2-2; TRBD1 agrees at 9 bases. Germline CDR1 SGHNT, CDR2 YYREEE (reference sequence). The CDR3 sequence is 15 residues long. The CDR3 region is CANSLNRGLSGELFF. Here the CDR3 DNA reads TGTGCCAACAGCTTGAACAGGGGGCTATCCGGGGAGCTGTTTTTT.

This sequence joins TRBV19 and TRBJ2-7; 10 nucleotides match TRBD1. Trimming at V came to 3 bases and at J to 1 base, leaving 12 bases not matched to a gene. This CDR3 is 18 amino acids long. Looked up from germline, CDR1 is LNHDA and CDR2 is SQIVND (reference sequence). CDR3 nucleotides: TGTGCCAGTAGTATCGTCGTTTCGGGACAGGGGTCATCCTACGAGCAGTACTTC. Encoded protein: CASSIVVSGQGSSYEQYF.

V and J are TRBV2 and TRBJ1-3; maybe TRBD1 (6 bases). This CDR3 comprises 16 residues. Looked up from germline, CDR1 is SNHLY and CDR2 is FYNNEI. V dropped 6 bases and J dropped 3 bases, with 18 bases sitting between them. The CDR3 protein is CASSATGSRFGNTIYF. For the CDR3, the DNA is TGTGCCAGCAGCGCTACAGGGAGCCGGTTTGGAAACACCATATATTTT.

The gene calls are TRBV28 and TRBJ2-7, with D possibly matching TRBD1 (6 bases). Germline CDR1 reads MDHEN; CDR2 reads SYDVKM. V lost 3 bases and J 5 bases, leaving 14 bases between the germline ends. This CDR3 is built from 14 residues. Here the CDR3 DNA reads TGTGCCAGCAGTTTGCAAGGGACACTCCACGAGCAGTACTTC. Residues: CASSLQGTLHEQYF.

CDR3 protein: CASRRTGQQNYGYTF. CDR3 nucleotides: TGTGCCAGCAGGAGGACAGGGCAGCAGAACTATGGCTACACCTTC. This chain links TRBV6-1 with TRBJ1-2; 8 bases line up with TRBD1. CDR3 length: 15 residues. V shed 6 bases, J shed 2 bases, and the junction held 8 bases outside the gene matches. Germline CDR1 and CDR2: MNHNS and SASEGT.

The chain carries TRBV11-2 and TRBJ2-3; D remains ambiguous. V was pared by 7 bases and J by 1 base, with 6 bases between. CDR1 is SGHAT, CDR2 FQNNGV, per germline. This CDR3 is 12 amino acids long. CDR3 residues: CASNIRTDTQYF. CDR3 bases: TGTGCCAGCAACATACGCACAGATACGCAGTATTTT.

The gene calls are TRBV6-1 and TRBJ2-3; TRBD1 matches at 11 bases. Germline-derived CDR1 and CDR2 are MNHNS and SASEGT. The CDR3 contains 16 residues. V gave up 4 bases and J gave up 4 bases; unmatched junction bases: 7. CDR3 sequence: CASSVGPGQGADTQYF. CDR3 DNA: TGTGCCAGCAGTGTGGGACCGGGACAGGGGGCAGATACGCAGTATTTT.

This clone is a singleton in its sample. The chain recombines TRBV20-1 with TRBJ2-3; D not resolved. Germline V lookup: CDR1 DFQATT, CDR2 SNEGSKA (reference sequence). This CDR3 has 11 amino acids. V lost 7 bases and J lost 3, with 8 bases in between. CDR3 in DNA: TGCAGTGTCCAGTCGACAGATACGCAGTATTTT. Translation: CSVQSTDTQYF.

The chain links TRBV5-6 to TRBJ2-2; tentatively, D is TRBD2 (5 bases). V lost 2 bases, J lost 1 base, and 12 bases lay in between. CDR1 is SGHDT and CDR2 is YYEEEE in the germline V gene. The length of the CDR3 is 16 residues. CDR3 in amino acids: CASSLTSRENTGELFF. In nucleotides, the CDR3 is TGTGCCAGCAGCTTAACCAGCCGGGAGAACACCGGGGAGCTGTTTTTT.

Only a few counts were recorded for this clone. V is TRBV28 and J is TRBJ2-7; 7 bases are a match to TRBD2. Germline values: CDR1 MDHEN, CDR2 SYDVKM. The CDR3 loop spans 17 amino acids. The junction had 13 bases not matched to a gene; V was cut back by 4 bases and J by 1 base. The CDR3 DNA is TGTGCCAGCAGTTCTTTAAGTGTCGGGAGGCCTTCCTACGAGCAGTACTTC. Translating gives CASSSLSVGRPSYEQYF.

Notes on this clone: An end of the junction differs from the germline gene, which may be a read error. The chain is built from TRBV5-6 and TRBJ1-2, with 12 bases identical to TRBD1. This CDR3 has 16 amino acids. CDR1 and CDR2 from the germline V gene are SGHDT and YYEEEE. CDR3 nucleotide sequence: TGTGCCAGCGGCTTATTTCCGGGACAGGGGGCCTATGGCTACACCTTC. Amino acid sequence: CASGLFPGQGAYGYTF.